Presented here are 25 T cell receptor beta chains from one specimen sequenced in a study of T cells in Graves' hyperthyroidism and ophthalmopathy. Using RNA transcripts as the source, TCR beta CDR3 regions were amplified. Primed by the HTBI set, a first-round RT-PCR was run on the TCR CDR3. TCRdb ran MiXCR on the multiplex PCR reads and lists one entry per CDR3 protein. The sample shows about 380,000 distinct CDR3 sequences, around 14% of them seen only once. Sequenced material: blood. The receptor source for this set is a woman aged 60-70 years with Graves' hyperthyroidism.

This clonotype has a count of ten or more. The chain has TRBV11-1 and TRBJ2-7; perhaps TRBD1 as D (6 bases). This CDR3 is 14 amino acids long. Germline assignment: CDR1 SGHAT and CDR2 FQDESV (reference sequence). V lost 3 bases and J lost 3, with 12 bases in between. Here the CDR3 DNA reads TGTGCCAGCAGCTTTGGGCTACAGGGCTACGAGCAGTACTTC. Protein sequence: CASSFGLQGYEQYF.

There are many counts of this clonotype. This chain links TRBV27 with TRBJ1-1; 7 nucleotides line up with TRBD1. From germline, CDR1 is MNHEY and CDR2 SMNVEV (reference sequence). Trimming cost V 6 bases and J 5 bases; bases outside gene matches: 15. This CDR3 region has 16 residues. CDR3 nucleotides: TGTGCCAGCAGGCCTCAGGGGGTAGGGGGGAGGACTGAAGCTTTCTTT. Translation: CASRPQGVGGRTEAFF.

This clonotype was detected many times. The CDR3 is CASRVERGQPSSYEQYF. CDR3 nucleotides: TGTGCCAGCAGAGTAGAGAGGGGACAGCCGAGCTCCTACGAGCAGTACTTC. The V and J genes are TRBV2 and TRBJ2-7; 7 bases match TRBD1. The CDR3 contains 17 residues. Trimming cost V 6 bases and J 0 bases; bases outside gene matches: 14. Looked up from germline, CDR1 is SNHLY and CDR2 is FYNNEI.

This clonotype was counted ten times or more. This chain joins TRBV20-1 and TRBJ2-7; 13 bases match TRBD2. The V gene's germline CDR1 is DFQATT and CDR2 SNEGSKA (reference sequence). The CDR3 totals 16 residues. Losses at the gene ends were 5 bases for V and 4 bases for J; bases not matched to a gene: 11. The DNA for the CDR3 is TGCAGTGCTGGAGGACTAGCGGGAGAGGATTTGTACGAGCAGTACTTC. Encoded protein: CSAGGLAGEDLYEQYF.

This clonotype was seen ten or more times. The rearrangement joins TRBV28 to TRBJ1-2, with D possibly being TRBD1 (5 bases). The CDR3 runs to 14 residues. CDR1 is MDHEN, CDR2 SYDVKM, per germline. V was shortened by 5 bases and J by 4 bases, with 14 bases between the two germline ends. The CDR3 bases are TGTGCCAGCAGTGAGGGGACGGGGATCTATGGCTACACCTTC. Protein sequence: CASSEGTGIYGYTF.

The sample holds many counts of this clonotype. The chain combines TRBV11-3 with TRBJ2-1; D remains unclear. V lost 5 bases to trimming and J lost 7 bases, with 12 bases between them. The CDR3 has 13 amino acids. Per germline, CDR1 SGHNT and CDR2 YENEEA. DNA for the CDR3: TGTGCCAGCAGCACCTGGGCCATGAATGAGCAGTTCTTC. Its translation: CASSTWAMNEQFF.

The chain has TRBV12-3 or TRBV12-4 and TRBJ2-1, with TRBD2 matching over 10 bases. The CDR3 spans 16 residues. J was trimmed by 0 bases and V by 7 bases; bases with no gene match: 6. CDR3 in DNA: TGTGCCAGCACCTCTAGCGGGAGAAGCTCCTACAATGAGCAGTTCTTC. This gives the protein CASTSSGRSSYNEQFF.

The count of this clonotype is one. Since a much larger clone is just one base distant, this may be a read error. This chain uses TRBV20-1 with TRBJ1-1, with 9 positions matching TRBD1. This CDR3 has 18 amino acids. Germline V gene sequence: CDR1 DFQATT, CDR2 SNEGSKA (reference sequence). The CDR3 DNA follows: TGCAGTGCTAGATCCCGTTACAGGGGGCGTTGGGGGAACACTAAAGCTTTCTTT. This sequence encodes CSARSRYRGRWGNTKAFF.

The sample holds many counts of this clonotype. V gene TRBV5-1 combines with J gene TRBJ2-7, with D unresolved. The germline V and J ends were trimmed by 2 bases and 5 bases, with 8 bases remaining between them. The CDR3 sequence is 12 residues long. In germline, CDR1 is SGHRS, CDR2 YFSETQ. CDR3: CASSFLNDEQYF. The CDR3 nucleotides read TGCGCCAGCAGCTTCCTGAATGACGAGCAGTACTTC.

This clonotype has ten or more counts. The V call is TRBV24-1, the J call TRBJ2-1; 8 bases fit TRBD1. The CDR3 is 17 amino acids. V shed 2 bases and J 2 bases; nucleotides not matched to a gene: 7. Germline loops: CDR1 KGHDR, CDR2 SFDVKD. In nucleotides, the CDR3 is TGTGCCACCAGTGATTCCGGTGGACAGGGCCCCTACAATGAGCAGTTCTTC. Encoded protein: CATSDSGGQGPYNEQFF.

This clonotype was found many times. The chain uses TRBV28 and TRBJ2-1; 9 positions agree with TRBD2. The CDR3 is made up of 16 amino acids. Per germline, CDR1 MDHEN and CDR2 SYDVKM. V lost 5 bases and J lost 6; bases outside the gene matches: 11. This chain's CDR3 is CASSGQGGGRGNEQFF. The CDR3 region has the DNA TGTGCCAGCAGTGGGCAAGGAGGCGGGAGGGGCAATGAGCAGTTCTTC.

This clonotype turned up a few times. V gene TRBV2 combines with J gene TRBJ1-1; the D gene is possibly TRBD1 (6 bases). CDR3 length: 15 residues. Germline V gene lookup returns CDR1 SNHLY and CDR2 FYNNEI. V was trimmed by 1 base and J by 10 bases, leaving 19 bases between them. The chain's CDR3 is CASSEDRDIFGGAFF. The DNA for the CDR3 is TGTGCCAGCAGTGAAGACAGGGATATTTTTGGTGGAGCTTTCTTT.

The chain joins TRBV20-1 to TRBJ2-2, with TRBD2 matching 8 bases. Trimming took 1 base from V and 5 from J; bases not matched to a gene: 3. Germline V gene data show CDR1 as DFQATT and CDR2 as SNEGSKA (reference sequence). The CDR3 spans 14 residues. The CDR3 DNA sequence: TGCAGTGCTAGAGTCCCTAGCGGGACCGGGGAGCTGTTTTTT. Its translation: CSARVPSGTGELFF.

A few counts support this clonotype. The V gene is TRBV5-8, the J gene TRBJ2-1, with D perhaps matching TRBD1 or TRBD2 (5 bases each). The CDR3 has 16 residues. Per germline, CDR1 SGHTS and CDR2 YDEGEE. V lost 0 bases to trimming and J lost 3 bases, with 13 bases between them. This CDR3 is CASSLGGWTSYNEQFF. The CDR3 DNA sequence: TGTGCCAGCAGCTTGGGGGGGTGGACGAGCTACAATGAGCAGTTCTTC.

This clonotype was seen at least ten times. This chain joins TRBV28 and TRBJ2-1, with TRBD2 matching 11 bases. Looked up from germline, CDR1 is MDHEN and CDR2 is SYDVKM. The V and J ends lost 1 base and 8 bases, in that order; junction bases with no gene match: 7. This CDR3 spans 16 amino acids. In DNA form, the CDR3 reads TGTGCCAGCAGTTTATTTTCTAGCGGGAGGTTCTATGAGCAGTTCTTC. Its protein product is CASSLFSSGRFYEQFF.

This clonotype was detected ten times or more. The V gene is TRBV5-1, the J gene TRBJ2-7; D unclear. V lost 4 bases and J lost 0, with 14 bases in between. Germline V gene sequence: CDR1 SGHRS, CDR2 YFSETQ. CDR3 size: 15 residues. The CDR3, as DNA: TGCGCCAGCAGCCCGTCGGATAGGACCTCCTACGAGCAGTACTTC. It encodes CASSPSDRTSYEQYF.

This clonotype was seen a few times. The J gene is TRBJ2-1, the V gene TRBV14, with TRBD2 matching over 7 bases. This CDR3 comprises 16 residues. CDR1 SGHDN and CDR2 FVKESK come from the germline V gene. The V segment lost 4 bases and the J segment 1 base; nucleotides outside the gene matches: 7. DNA for the CDR3: TGTGCCAGCAGCCTCCTTGGGAGGGGTTCCTACAATGAGCAGTTCTTC. Its protein product is CASSLLGRGSYNEQFF.

The chain couples TRBV6-2 or TRBV6-3 to TRBJ2-1; the match to TRBD2 covers 7 bases. V lost 6 bases to trimming and J lost 2 bases; unmatched junction nucleotides: 13. From germline, CDR1 is MNHEY and CDR2 SVGEGT. The CDR3 consists of 17 residues. The CDR3 coding sequence is TGTGCCAGCAGCTCCCGGCCCCCGACTAGCCCCTACAATGAGCAGTTCTTC. It translates to CASSSRPPTSPYNEQFF.

The chain has TRBV5-1 and TRBJ1-2; D call uncertain. V lost 4 bases and J lost 6, with 19 bases in between. Germline V lookup: CDR1 SGHRS, CDR2 YFSETQ. The CDR3 runs to 15 residues. The CDR3: CASSPTLRAYDGYTF. The CDR3 DNA reads as TGCGCCAGCAGCCCCACTCTCCGGGCCTACGATGGCTACACCTTC.

This clonotype was counted at least ten times. The rearrangement uses TRBV28 and TRBJ2-7, with TRBD2 identical over 7 bases. V shed 5 bases and J 2 bases; nucleotides not matched to a gene: 9. The length of the CDR3 is 15 residues. Germline assignment: CDR1 MDHEN and CDR2 SYDVKM. In nucleotides, the CDR3 is TGTGCCAGCAGTAGTGGGGCTAGCGGAACCTACGAGCAGTACTTC. Its protein is CASSSGASGTYEQYF.

The chain joins TRBV11-2 to TRBJ2-5, with D unclear. The germline CDR1 and CDR2 sequences are SGHAT and FQNNGV. This CDR3 spans 15 amino acids. Trimming left V 5 bases short and J 1 base short, with 14 bases between. Here the CDR3 reads CASSAEARPQETQYF. The CDR3 region has the DNA TGTGCCAGCAGCGCCGAGGCCCGCCCCCAAGAGACCCAGTACTTC.

This clonotype was seen at least ten times. The V and J genes are TRBV28 and TRBJ1-2; 11 bases are shared with TRBD1. The J segment lost 4 bases and the V segment lost 5 bases, leaving 6 bases of the junction unmatched. The CDR3 has 15 amino acids. Germline V gives CDR1 MDHEN, CDR2 SYDVKM. The CDR3 DNA is TGTGCCAGCAGTCCCGGACAGGGGGCATTCTATGGCTACACCTTC. Translating it yields CASSPGQGAFYGYTF.

This clonotype was counted many times. This chain joins TRBV19 and TRBJ2-1; 13 positions match TRBD2. With V trimmed by 2 bases and J by 6 bases, 10 bases remained unmatched. The CDR3 extends over 18 amino acids. In germline, CDR1 is LNHDA, CDR2 SQIVND (reference sequence). The CDR3 DNA follows: TGTGCCAGTAGTATAAGGTGGGGGACTAGCGGGACAAGCAATGAGCAGTTCTTC. Its protein is CASSIRWGTSGTSNEQFF.

This clonotype was recorded at least ten times. This sequence joins TRBV11-2 and TRBJ2-2, with 12 positions matching TRBD2. The CDR3 is made up of 16 amino acids. Per germline, CDR1 SGHAT and CDR2 FQNNGV. Germline trimming cut 5 bases from V and 7 bases from J; bases unmatched to any gene: 8. Here the CDR3 reads CASSPLAGGRNGELFF. The CDR3 coding sequence is TGTGCCAGCAGCCCTCTAGCGGGAGGGCGTAACGGGGAGCTGTTTTTT.

The table lists this clonotype with many counts. The CDR3 sequence is CASSLPGQRGNEQFF. In DNA, the CDR3 is TGTGCCAGCAGTCTCCCGGGACAGAGGGGGAATGAGCAGTTCTTC. The rearrangement joins TRBV12-3 or TRBV12-4 to TRBJ2-1, with TRBD1 matching over 7 bases. This CDR3 region has 15 residues. The trim removed 5 bases at V and 7 bases at J, leaving 11 bases unmatched.